A selection of T cell receptor beta chains follows, all from one sample in a study of human T cells and chemical hapten exposure. TCRdb analysed the RACE reads with MiXCR anew, one entry per CDR3 protein. This sample carries 240,000 or so distinct CDR3 sequences, roughly 8.9% of them seen once, and the ten largest clones take about 2.1%. The material was whole blood, obtained in connection with sensitization to the hapten diphenylcyclopropenone (DPC). These receptors were collected from a woman in her 40s with alopecia areata. Some clones in this sample may be carry-over from other donors' samples. CDR3s include the opening cysteine and the closing phenylalanine or tryptophan. A D gene is named only where the DNA matches it firmly. Clone size is not always given. Where it is, it says once, few, many or a class for expanded clones.

NA | few | TRBJ2-7 | TRBV5-1 | TGCGCCAGCAGCTTGTTATTTGAGGGGCCCTACGAGCAGTACTTC | CASSLLFEGPYEQYF
TRBD1 | many | TRBJ2-7 | TRBV7-2 | TGTGCCAGCAGCTACCGGGACAGGGGACGATTGACCTCCTACGAGCAGTACTTC | CASSYRDRGRLTSYEQYF
NA | few | TRBJ2-3 | TRBV28 | TGTGCCAGCAGTTTGGGTCGACAAGGGGTTGGAACGCAGTATTTT | CASSLGRQGVGTQYF
NA | NA | TRBJ2-5 | TRBV27 | TGTGCCAGCAGCCCGCCGGGGGGCGCATGGGAGACCCAGTACTTC | CASSPPGGAWETQYF
NA | few | TRBJ1-1 | TRBV6-5 | TGTGCCAGCAGTTCCGACCCGAACACTGAAGCTTTCTTT | CASSSDPNTEAFF
TRBD2 | NA | TRBJ2-5 | TRBV5-1 | TGCGCCAGCAGCGGCACTAGCGCGCAAGAGACCCAGTACTTC | CASSGTSAQETQYF
NA | few | TRBJ2-1 | TRBV6-2/TRBV6-3 | TGTGCCAGCAGGAAAGGAGGGGGTGAGCAGTTCTTC | CASRKGGGEQFF
NA | few | TRBJ2-7 | TRBV6-5 | TGTGCCAGCAGCCATGGGCGGAACTCCTACGAGCAGTACTTC | CASSHGRNSYEQYF
TRBD1 | NA | TRBJ1-1 | TRBV11-1 | TGTGCCAGCAGCCCCCTTTATGCGGCAGGGGGGTACATGAACACTGAAGCTTTCTTT | CASSPLYAAGGYMNTEAFF
TRBD2 | many | TRBJ2-7 | TRBV4-2 | TGTGCCAGCAGCCAGGAGGAAGCGGGAGGGACCTACGAGCAGTACTTC | CASSQEEAGGTYEQYF
NA | few | TRBJ2-1 | TRBV11-3 | TGTGCCAGCAGCTTAGATCCGGGACCTACCTACAATGAGCAGTTCTTC | CASSLDPGPTYNEQFF
TRBD1 | NA | TRBJ2-6 | TRBV5-4 | TGTGCCAGCGGAACCGGGACAGGGCTTGCCGGGGCCAACGTCCTGACTTTC | CASGTGTGLAGANVLTF
NA | NA | TRBJ1-2 | TRBV10-3 | TGTGCCATCAGTGTCCCATCCTATGGCTACACCTTC | CAISVPSYGYTF
NA | many | TRBJ2-6 | TRBV7-2 | TGTGCCAGCAGCTTAGGACCCACTGGGGCCAACGTCCTGACTTTC | CASSLGPTGANVLTF
NA | NA | TRBJ1-3 | TRBV4-3 | TGCGCCAGCAGCCGTACCACAGTTATAGGGGGTAGTGGAAACACCATATATTTT | CASSRTTVIGGSGNTIYF
NA | NA | TRBJ2-7 | TRBV10-1 | TGCGCCAGCAGCCCCGAGACATACAGGTACTTC | CASSPETYRYF
TRBD1 | few | TRBJ1-6 | TRBV5-1 | TGCGCCAGCAGCTTTGGACAGGATAATTCACCCCTCCACTTT | CASSFGQDNSPLHF
TRBD2 | many | TRBJ2-3 | TRBV29-1 | TGCAGCGTTGACGAGGGAGGGCCGGGAGATACGCAGTATTTT | CSVDEGGPGDTQYF
TRBD2 | few | TRBJ2-7 | TRBV20-1 | TGCAGTGCTAGAGACCTCCGGAGCGGGAGGGGGTTCTACGAGCAGTACTTC | CSARDLRSGRGFYEQYF
NA | NA | TRBJ2-1 | TRBV21-1 | TGTGCCAGCAGCCCCCGTCCCGGACTACAAAGCCCAGTCGGCTCCTACAATGAGCAGTTCTTC | CASSPRPGLQSPVGSYNEQFF
TRBD2 | many | TRBJ2-1 | TRBV11-2 | TGTGCCAGCAGCGTCGCCGGGACTAGCGTAGATGAGCAGTTCTTC | CASSVAGTSVDEQFF
NA | NA | TRBJ2-7 | TRBV6-6 | TGTGCCAGTTCTACTCAGGGAAGCTACGAGCAGTACTTC | CASSTQGSYEQYF
NA | NA | TRBJ1-2 | TRBV5-4 | TGTGCCAGCAGCTTGAATCCACCTAACTATGGCTACACCTTC | CASSLNPPNYGYTF
NA | NA | TRBJ1-2 | TRBV5-8 | TGTGCCAGCAGCTACGGACTCTATGGCTACACCTTC | CASSYGLYGYTF
TRBD1 | NA | TRBJ2-2 | TRBV6-2/TRBV6-3 | TGTGCCAGCAGACAGGGGGCCGGCACCGGGGAGCTGTTTTTT | CASRQGAGTGELFF
TRBD1 | NA | TRBJ2-3 | TRBV29-1 | TGCAGCGTAGACCGGGACAGGCTCACAGATACGCAGTATTTT | CSVDRDRLTDTQYF
NA | NA | TRBJ2-1 | TRBV28 | TGTGCCAGCAGTTTAAGTGAGCAGTTCTTC | CASSLSEQFF
TRBD2 | many | TRBJ2-1 | TRBV6-1 | TGTGCCAGCGGACTAGCGGGACGATACAATGAGCAGTTCTTC | CASGLAGRYNEQFF
TRBD2 | few | TRBJ2-1 | TRBV20-1 | TGCAGTGCTACTAGCGGGTTCTACAATGAGCAGTTCTTC | CSATSGFYNEQFF
NA | few | TRBJ1-1 | TRBV7-8 | TGTGCCAGCAGCCCGACAGTCACTGAAGCTTTCTTT | CASSPTVTEAFF
TRBD2 | few | TRBJ2-1 | TRBV27 | TGTGCCAGCAGAGTAGCGGGATCGGACAATGAGCAGTTCTTC | CASRVAGSDNEQFF
TRBD1 | NA | TRBJ1-1 | TRBV29-1 | TGCAGCGTTGAAGAACAGGGGAAGGGCACTGAAGCTTTCTTT | CSVEEQGKGTEAFF
NA | few | TRBJ1-2 | TRBV7-2 | TGTGCCAGCAGCTTAGTGGCAGGAGAAAACTATGGCTACACCTTC | CASSLVAGENYGYTF
TRBD2 | NA | TRBJ2-3 | TRBV6-6 | TGTGCCACGGCACTAGCGGGGGTGACAGATACGCAGTATTTT | CATALAGVTDTQYF
TRBD2 | NA | TRBJ2-1 | TRBV24-1 | TGTGCCACCAGTGGAGCGGGAGCAGTCTCCTACAATGAGCAGTTCTTC | CATSGAGAVSYNEQFF
NA | many | TRBJ2-7 | TRBV2 | TGTGCCAGCAGGAAGGCCGTTAGCGGCCATTACGAGCAGTACTTC | CASRKAVSGHYEQYF
TRBD1 | NA | TRBJ2-1 | TRBV6-2/TRBV6-3 | TGTGCCAGCAGTTACGGAATCGGACAGGGTTTGATTGCTGAGCAGTTCTTC | CASSYGIGQGLIAEQFF
TRBD2 | NA | TRBJ2-7 | TRBV20-1 | TGCAGTGCCTTTAGCGGGGGTAGCTCCTACGAGCAGTACTTC | CSAFSGGSSYEQYF
NA | many | TRBJ2-7 | TRBV10-2 | TGCGCCAGCAGGGGAGCCTACGAGCAGTACTTC | CASRGAYEQYF
TRBD2 | few | TRBJ2-2 | TRBV28 | TGTGCCAGCAGTTTCGCGGGAGGGCCCACCGGGGAGCTGTTTTTT | CASSFAGGPTGELFF
NA | NA | TRBJ1-3 | TRBV6-1 | TGTGCCAGCAGAAGGGGTGGTGGAAACACCATATATTTT | CASRRGGGNTIYF
NA | NA | TRBJ1-3 | TRBV6-2/TRBV6-3 | TGTGCCAGCAGCCAGCCCACAGGGAGGATTGGAAACACCATATATTTT | CASSQPTGRIGNTIYF
TRBD1 | NA | TRBJ2-3 | TRBV6-6 | TGTGCCAGCAGTTACGACAGGGGGTACAGCACAGATACGCAGTATTTT | CASSYDRGYSTDTQYF
TRBD1 | NA | TRBJ1-1 | TRBV27 | TGTGCCAGCAGTTTAAGGGGGCTCACTGAAGCTTTCTTT | CASSLRGLTEAFF
TRBD1 | few | TRBJ2-7 | TRBV6-2/TRBV6-3 | TGTGCCAGCAGTGAACCGGGACAGAACGAGCAGTACTTC | CASSEPGQNEQYF
NA | NA | TRBJ1-1 | TRBV7-9 | TGTGCCAGCAGACGCCCAAACGGGGTTAACACTGGAGCTTTCTTT | CASRRPNGVNTGAFF
NA | few | TRBJ1-5 | TRBV18 | TGTGCCAGCTCACAGGGTACAGGGTCCAATCAGCCCCAGCATTTT | CASSQGTGSNQPQHF
TRBD1 | few | TRBJ1-4 | TRBV28 | TGTGCCAGCAGACTCAACAGAATGACAGGGATGGAAAAACTGTTTTTT | CASRLNRMTGMEKLFF
TRBD2 | NA | TRBJ2-1 | TRBV28 | TGTGCCAGCAGTTCGACTAGCGGGAGAATCAATGAGCAGTTCTTC | CASSSTSGRINEQFF
TRBD1 | NA | TRBJ2-1 | TRBV6-2/TRBV6-3 | TGTGCCAGCAGCCGCGCCGGGACAGGGGCCAACAATGAGCAGTTCTTC | CASSRAGTGANNEQFF
NA | few | TRBJ1-1 | TRBV20-1 | TGCAGTGCTGAGGACGGCCGGACCTACACTGAAGCTTTCTTT | CSAEDGRTYTEAFF
TRBD1 | NA | TRBJ1-4 | TRBV12-3/TRBV12-4 | TGTGCCAGCAGCCACCCAGGGGGAGGTGAAAAACTGTTTTTT | CASSHPGGGEKLFF
TRBD1 | many | TRBJ2-5 | TRBV12-3/TRBV12-4 | TGTGCCAGCACCATGGGGACAGGGACCCAAGAGACCCAGTACTTC | CASTMGTGTQETQYF